The rows below give T cell receptor beta chains drawn from one sample of a study of blood T cell repertoires in COVID-19. Sequencing used immunoSEQ multiplex PCR; TCRdb keeps in-frame clones, though not all of them. The sample yields about 180,000 clones, roughly 84% seen once. Material for sequencing was peripheral blood. These receptors all come from a man between 18 and 29 years old with active or convalescent COVID-19. The CDR3 runs from the conserved cysteine through the conserved F or W. D genes are given only for firm matches. Rows may omit the clone size; those that give it use once, few, many or a size class.

abundance	j_gene	v_gene	d_gene	CDR3nt	CDR3aa
-	TRBJ2-7	TRBV6-5	-	TGTGCCAGCAGGGAGAGCTCCTACGAGCAGTACTTC	CASRESSYEQYF
few	TRBJ1-1	TRBV19	-	TGTGCCAGTAGTCCCGCCCGGCCGGGAGGTTACACTGAAGCTTTCTTT	CASSPARPGGYTEAFF
-	TRBJ1-1	TRBV6-5	-	TGTGCCAGCAGTCTGACACCGAACACTGAAGCTTTCTTT	CASSLTPNTEAFF
-	TRBJ2-1	TRBV10-3	-	TGTGCCATCAGCACGCACGGTGATGAGCAGTTCTTC	CAISTHGDEQFF
-	TRBJ1-2	TRBV7-8	TRBD1	TGTGCCAGCAGCTTGGACAGGATCAACTATGGCTACACCTTC	CASSLDRINYGYTF
few	TRBJ2-4	TRBV19	-	TGTGCCAGTACCGAACAGGGTCGGGGCAAAAACATTCAGTACTTC	CASTEQGRGKNIQYF
-	TRBJ1-3	TRBV28	-	TGTGCCAGCAGTTCCCGGAACACCATATATTTT	CASSSRNTIYF
-	TRBJ1-2	TRBV5-6	TRBD1	TGTGCCAGCAGCCCGTCCCGGGACAGGGGGCTCTGGCGCGGCTATGGCTACACCTTC	CASSPSRDRGLWRGYGYTF
many	TRBJ2-7	TRBV28	-	TGTGCCAGCGGGGGCCTATCCTACGAGCAGTACTTC	CASGGLSYEQYF
-	TRBJ1-3	TRBV2	TRBD1	TGTGCCAGCAGCAGGGGGCGAGGAAGTGAGTTGTCCTCTTCTGGAAACACCATATATTTT	CASSRGRGSELSSSGNTIYF
-	TRBJ1-2	TRBV28	TRBD1	TGTTCAACGAGGACAGGGGCAAACTATGGCTACACCTTC	CSTRTGANYGYTF
once	TRBJ1-3	TRBV18	-	TGTGCCAGCTCACCAGTGGGCCCAACCTCTGGAAACACCATATATTTT	CASSPVGPTSGNTIYF
-	TRBJ1-1	TRBV28	-	TGTGCCAGCAGTTTTGACAGTTACACTGAAGCTTTCTTT	CASSFDSYTEAFF
-	TRBJ1-5	TRBV6-5	TRBD1	TGTGCCAGCAGAGGGACAGGGGTTAGCAATCAGCCCCAGCATTTT	CASRGTGVSNQPQHF
-	TRBJ2-7	TRBV6-6	-	TGTGCCAGCAGTTACGAACAGCATTACGAGCAGTACTTC	CASSYEQHYEQYF
once	TRBJ2-5	TRBV2	TRBD2	TGTGCCAGCAGTGAAGGACTAGCAGAGACCCAGTACTTC	CASSEGLAETQYF
once	TRBJ1-2	TRBV27	-	TGTGCCAGCAGTTCCTCAGGGGTCGGCTACACCTTC	CASSSSGVGYTF
-	TRBJ1-1	TRBV7-9	-	TGTGCCAGCAACTCGGGGGGTGAAGCTTTCTTT	CASNSGGEAFF
-	TRBJ2-3	TRBV5-5	-	TGTGCCAGCAGCGGACCCTACAGGGAACGAGGCACAGATACGCAGTATTTT	CASSGPYRERGTDTQYF
-	TRBJ2-2	TRBV6-5	TRBD1	TGTGCCAGCAGTTACTCGGAGACAGGGCACGGGGAGCTGTTTTTT	CASSYSETGHGELFF
few	TRBJ2-1	TRBV2	TRBD2	TGTGCCAGCAGTTGGACTAGCGGGAGTTCTGAGCAGTTCTTC	CASSWTSGSSEQFF
-	TRBJ1-4	TRBV3-1/TRBV3-2	-	TGTGCCAGCAGCCAAGGAACAGGGAATGAAAAACTGTTTTTT	CASSQGTGNEKLFF
once	TRBJ2-1	TRBV19	-	TGTGCCAGTAGTATTCTGGGGCTTCGGAGCGTTGATGAGCAGTTCTTC	CASSILGLRSVDEQFF
-	TRBJ1-3	TRBV5-1	TRBD1	TGCGCCAGCAGCTTGGAGGGACAGCTAGCTTCTGGAAACACCATATATTTT	CASSLEGQLASGNTIYF